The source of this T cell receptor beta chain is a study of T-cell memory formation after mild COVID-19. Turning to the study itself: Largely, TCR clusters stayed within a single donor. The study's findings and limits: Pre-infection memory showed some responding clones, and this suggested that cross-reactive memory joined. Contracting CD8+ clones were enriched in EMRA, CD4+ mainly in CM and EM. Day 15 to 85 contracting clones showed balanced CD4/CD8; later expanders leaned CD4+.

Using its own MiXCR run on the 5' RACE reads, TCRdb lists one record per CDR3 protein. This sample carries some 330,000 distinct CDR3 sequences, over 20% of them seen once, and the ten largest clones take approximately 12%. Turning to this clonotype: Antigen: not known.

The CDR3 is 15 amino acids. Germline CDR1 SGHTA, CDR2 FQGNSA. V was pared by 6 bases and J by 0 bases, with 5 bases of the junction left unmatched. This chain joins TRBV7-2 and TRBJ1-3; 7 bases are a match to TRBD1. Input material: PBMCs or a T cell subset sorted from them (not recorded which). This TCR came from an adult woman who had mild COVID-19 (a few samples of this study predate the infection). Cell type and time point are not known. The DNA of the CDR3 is TGTGCCAGCAGGCACGGACAGGTCTCTGGAAACACCATATATTTT. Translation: CASRHGQVSGNTIYF.